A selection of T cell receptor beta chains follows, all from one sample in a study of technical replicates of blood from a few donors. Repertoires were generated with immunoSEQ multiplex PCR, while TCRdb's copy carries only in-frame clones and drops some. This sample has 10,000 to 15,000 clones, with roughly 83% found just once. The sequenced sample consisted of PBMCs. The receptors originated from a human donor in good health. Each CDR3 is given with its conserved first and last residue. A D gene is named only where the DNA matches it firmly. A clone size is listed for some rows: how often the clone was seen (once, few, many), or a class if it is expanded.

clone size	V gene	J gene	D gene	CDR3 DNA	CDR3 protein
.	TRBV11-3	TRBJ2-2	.	TGTGCCAGCAGCTTCCAGGGGTCCGGGGAGCTGTTTTTT	CASSFQGSGELFF
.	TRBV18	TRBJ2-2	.	TGTGCCAGCTCCAGGCGAGAGCAGGGGAACACCGGGGAGCTGTTTTTT	CASSRREQGNTGELFF
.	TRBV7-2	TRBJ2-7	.	TGTGCCAGCAGCAACAGGGACTCCTACGAGCAGTACTTC	CASSNRDSYEQYF
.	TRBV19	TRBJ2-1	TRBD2	TGTGCCACCTCCGCGGGACTAGTTTACAATGAGCAGTTCTTC	CATSAGLVYNEQFF
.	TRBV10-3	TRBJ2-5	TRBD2	TGTGCCATCAGTGAGTCGATCCCCGGGACTAGCGGCCAAGAGACCCAGTACTTC	CAISESIPGTSGQETQYF
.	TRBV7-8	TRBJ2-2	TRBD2	TGTGCCAGCACCCCCTTCGGGCGGGAGATCACCGGGGAGCTGTTTTTT	CASTPFGREITGELFF
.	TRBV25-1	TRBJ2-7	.	TGTGCCAGCAGTGATAGGTGGGGGGCCTACGAGCAGTACTTC	CASSDRWGAYEQYF
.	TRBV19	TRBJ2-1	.	TGTGCCAGTAGTCGGTCCCCGGCTAGCCTTCCCTACAATGAGCAGTTCTTC	CASSRSPASLPYNEQFF
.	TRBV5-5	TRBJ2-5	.	TGTGCCAGCAGCTTGAGATTGAGCGACTGGTACCAAGAGACCCAGTACTTC	CASSLRLSDWYQETQYF
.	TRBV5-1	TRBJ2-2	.	TGCGCCAGCAGCGCCCGGCGAGGCGGAAGGGGGACCGGGGAGCTGTTTTTT	CASSARRGGRGTGELFF
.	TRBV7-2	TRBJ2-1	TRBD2	TGTGCCAGCAGCTTGATAGCGGGAGGGGGAAATGAGCAGTTCTTC	CASSLIAGGGNEQFF
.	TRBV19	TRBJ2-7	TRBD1	TGTGCCAGTAGTATTCCCGGGACAGGAATGATTGTCAACTTC	CASSIPGTGMIVNF
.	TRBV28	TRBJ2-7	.	TGTGCCAGCACCGGAACCTGGGGCGGACCTTACGAGCAGTACTTC	CASTGTWGGPYEQYF
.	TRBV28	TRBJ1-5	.	TGTGCCAGCAGTTTCCTTAGAGGTGGGGGGACCTATAGCAATCAGCCCCAGCATTTT	CASSFLRGGGTYSNQPQHF
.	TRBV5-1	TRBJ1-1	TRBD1	TGCGCCAGCAGTTCGACAGGGCAGGGGACCTACACTGAAGCTTTCTTT	CASSSTGQGTYTEAFF
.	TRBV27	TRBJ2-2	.	TGTGCCAGCGGGGCTCTTCGTGCGAACACCGGGGAGCTGTTTTTT	CASGALRANTGELFF
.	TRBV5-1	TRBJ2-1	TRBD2	TGCGCCAGCAGCAGTAGCGGGAGGGACTACAATGAGCAGTTCTTC	CASSSSGRDYNEQFF
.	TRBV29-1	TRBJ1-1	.	TGCAGCGTTGGCGGGGGGGGGAACGCTGAAGCTTTCTTT	CSVGGGGNAEAFF
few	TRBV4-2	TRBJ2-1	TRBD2	TGTGCCAGCAGCCAGGCTAGCGGGGCAACCTACAATGAGCAGTTCTTC	CASSQASGATYNEQFF
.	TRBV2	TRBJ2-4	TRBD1	TGTGCCAGCAGTAGAGACAGGGGTGGGCAAAACATTCAGTACTTC	CASSRDRGGQNIQYF
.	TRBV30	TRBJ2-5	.	TGTGCCTGGGGGAACAGAGGGGAGACCCAGTACTTC	CAWGNRGETQYF
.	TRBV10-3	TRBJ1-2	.	TGTGCCATCAAGAGACAGGTTAACTATGGCTACACCTTC	CAIKRQVNYGYTF
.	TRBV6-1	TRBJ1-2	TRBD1	TGTGCCAGCAGGGACTACGACAGGGGCCCTTTAGGCTACACCTTC	CASRDYDRGPLGYTF
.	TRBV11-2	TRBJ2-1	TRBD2	TGTGCCAGCAGGACCGTAGGACTAGCGGGAGTTGATGAGCAGTTCTTC	CASRTVGLAGVDEQFF
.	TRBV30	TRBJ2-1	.	TGTGCCTGGAGTGTGGGGGGAGGATCCAATGAGCAGTTCTTC	CAWSVGGGSNEQFF
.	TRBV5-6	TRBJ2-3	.	TGTGCCAGCACCCAGTGGAGCACAGATACGCAGTATTTT	CASTQWSTDTQYF
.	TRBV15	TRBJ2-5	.	TGTGCCACCAGCAGGGACAAAAATCAAGAGACCCAGTACTTC	CATSRDKNQETQYF
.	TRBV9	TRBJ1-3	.	TGTGCCAGCAGCGAGACAGTTGGAAACACCATATATTTT	CASSETVGNTIYF
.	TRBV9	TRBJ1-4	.	TGTGCCAGCAGCCCAGGACAGCTCAATGAAAAACTGTTTTTT	CASSPGQLNEKLFF
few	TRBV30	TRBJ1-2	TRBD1	TGTGCCTGGAGTGTCGGGACAGCGTTCTATGGCTACACCTTC	CAWSVGTAFYGYTF
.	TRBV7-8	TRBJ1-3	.	TGTGCCAGCAGCCCTGCGACAATTGGAAACACCATATATTTT	CASSPATIGNTIYF
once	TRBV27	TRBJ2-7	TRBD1	TGTGCCAGCAGGTACGGGGACAGGGGGCAAAAGGAGTACTTC	CASRYGDRGQKEYF
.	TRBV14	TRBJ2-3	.	TGTGCCAGCACTCAATACTCTTACACAGATACGCAGTATTTT	CASTQYSYTDTQYF
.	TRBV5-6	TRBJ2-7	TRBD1	TGTGCCAGCAGCCACGGACAGGGACACTACGAGCAGTACTTC	CASSHGQGHYEQYF
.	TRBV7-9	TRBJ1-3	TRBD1	TGTGCCAGCAGCCCCGGACAGGGCCTTGGCACCATATATTTT	CASSPGQGLGTIYF
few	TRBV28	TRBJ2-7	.	TGTGCCAGCAGTTTCTTTCTTAGATCCTACGAGCAGTACTTC	CASSFFLRSYEQYF
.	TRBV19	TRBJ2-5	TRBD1	TGTGCCAGTAGATCGCCAGGGGGACACGAGACCCAGTACTTC	CASRSPGGHETQYF
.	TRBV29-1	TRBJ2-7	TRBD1	TGCAGCGCTCGACAGGGGGAATTACGCGAGCAGTACTTC	CSARQGELREQYF
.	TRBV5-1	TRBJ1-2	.	TGCGCCAGCAGCTTGTCGGCCTCCTATAAGCGTGGGGCAAACTATGGCTACACCTTC	CASSLSASYKRGANYGYTF
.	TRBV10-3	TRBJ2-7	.	TGTGCCATCAGTGATGGCGGCCCCGAGGACGAGCAGTACTTC	CAISDGGPEDEQYF
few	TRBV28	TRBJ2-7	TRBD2	TGTGCCAGCAGCCTTAGCGGGGGGACCTACGAGCAGTACTTC	CASSLSGGTYEQYF
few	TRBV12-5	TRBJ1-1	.	TGTGCTAGTGGCTCACAGGGCAACACTGAAGCTTTCTTT	CASGSQGNTEAFF